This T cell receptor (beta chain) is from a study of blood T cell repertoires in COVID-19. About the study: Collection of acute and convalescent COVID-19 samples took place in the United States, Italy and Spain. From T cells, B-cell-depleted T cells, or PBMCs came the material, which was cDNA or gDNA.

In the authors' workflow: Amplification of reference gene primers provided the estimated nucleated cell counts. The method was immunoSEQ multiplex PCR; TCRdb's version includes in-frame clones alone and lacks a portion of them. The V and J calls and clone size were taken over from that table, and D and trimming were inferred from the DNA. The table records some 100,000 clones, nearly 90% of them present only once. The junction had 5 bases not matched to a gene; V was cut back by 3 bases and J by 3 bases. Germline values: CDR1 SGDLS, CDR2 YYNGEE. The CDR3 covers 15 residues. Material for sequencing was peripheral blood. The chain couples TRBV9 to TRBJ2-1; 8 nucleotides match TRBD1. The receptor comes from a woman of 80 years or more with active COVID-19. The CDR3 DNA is TGTGCCAGCAGCGGCGGGACAGGTCACTACAATGAGCAGTTCTTC. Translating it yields CASSGGTGHYNEQFF.